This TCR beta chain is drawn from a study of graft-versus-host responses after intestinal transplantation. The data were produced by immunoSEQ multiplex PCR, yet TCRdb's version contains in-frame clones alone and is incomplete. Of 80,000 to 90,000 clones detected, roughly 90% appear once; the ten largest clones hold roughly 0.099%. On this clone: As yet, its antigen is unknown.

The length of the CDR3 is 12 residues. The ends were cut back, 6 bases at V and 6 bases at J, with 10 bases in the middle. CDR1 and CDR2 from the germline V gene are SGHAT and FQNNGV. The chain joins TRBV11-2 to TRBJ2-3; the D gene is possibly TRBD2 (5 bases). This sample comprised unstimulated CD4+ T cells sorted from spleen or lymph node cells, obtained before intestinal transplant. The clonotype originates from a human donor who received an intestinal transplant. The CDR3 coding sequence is TGTGCCAGCAGTTCTGTAGCGGATACGCAGTATTTT. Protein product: CASSSVADTQYF. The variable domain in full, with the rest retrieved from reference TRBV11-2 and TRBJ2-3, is EAGVAQSPRYKIIEKRQSVAFWCNPISGHATLYWYQQILGQGPKLLIQFQNNGVVDDSQLPKDRFSAERLKGVDSTLKIQPAKLEDSAVYLCASSSVADTQYFGPGTRLTVL.